One sample yielded the 2 T cell receptor beta chains listed below, sequenced in a study of beta chain features in type 1 diabetes. Isolated RNA was reverse transcribed in full, so expressed TCRB transcripts were sequenced. Assay: immunoSEQ multiplex PCR; the TCRdb copy retains only in-frame clones and omits some. The sample shows about 260,000 clones, 68% of them seen only once. Sequenced material: naive CD4+ T cells from blood. The origin of the receptors is a man aged 30 to 45 in good health.

The V call is TRBV15, the J call TRBJ2-3, with D possibly matching TRBD2 (6 bases). Germline assignment: CDR1 LNHNV and CDR2 YYDKDF (reference sequence). The ends were cut back, 0 bases at V and 2 bases at J, with 15 bases in the middle. The CDR3 sequence is 17 residues long. The CDR3 loop is CATSRDIRGTNTDTQYF. In nucleotides, the CDR3 is TGTGCCACCAGCAGAGATATTCGGGGGACCAACACAGATACGCAGTATTTT.

This clone was counted only a few times. The genes are TRBV29-1 and TRBJ2-5, with 13 bases that match TRBD2. The CDR3 runs to 14 residues. Trimming cost V 4 bases and J 8 bases; bases outside gene matches: 7. The germline CDR1 and CDR2 sequences are SQVTM and ANQGSEA. CDR3 sequence: CSVGGLAGVDTQYF. The CDR3, as DNA: TGCAGCGTTGGAGGACTAGCGGGAGTGGATACCCAGTACTTC.